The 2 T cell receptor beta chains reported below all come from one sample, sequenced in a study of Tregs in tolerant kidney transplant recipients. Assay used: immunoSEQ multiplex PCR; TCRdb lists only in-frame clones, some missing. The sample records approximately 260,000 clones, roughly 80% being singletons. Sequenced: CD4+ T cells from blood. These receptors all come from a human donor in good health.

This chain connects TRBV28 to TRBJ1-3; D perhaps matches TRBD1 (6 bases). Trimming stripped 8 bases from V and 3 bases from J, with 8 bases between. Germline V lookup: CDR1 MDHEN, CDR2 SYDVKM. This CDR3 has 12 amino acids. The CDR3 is CASSGDGNTIYF. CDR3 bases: TGTGCCAGCTCAGGGGATGGAAACACCATATATTTT.

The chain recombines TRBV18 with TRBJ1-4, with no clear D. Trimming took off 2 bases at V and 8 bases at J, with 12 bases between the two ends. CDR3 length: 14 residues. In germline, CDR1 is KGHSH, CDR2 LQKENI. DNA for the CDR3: TGTGCCAGCTCACCAATGGAGGTACGGGAAAAACTGTTTTTT. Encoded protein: CASSPMEVREKLFF. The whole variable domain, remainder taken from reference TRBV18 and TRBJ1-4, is NAGVMQNPRHLVRRRGQEARLRCSPMKGHSHVYWYRQLPEEGLKFMVYLQKENIIDESGMPKERFSAEFPKEGPSILRIQQVVRGDSAAYFCASSPMEVREKLFFGSGTQLSVL.